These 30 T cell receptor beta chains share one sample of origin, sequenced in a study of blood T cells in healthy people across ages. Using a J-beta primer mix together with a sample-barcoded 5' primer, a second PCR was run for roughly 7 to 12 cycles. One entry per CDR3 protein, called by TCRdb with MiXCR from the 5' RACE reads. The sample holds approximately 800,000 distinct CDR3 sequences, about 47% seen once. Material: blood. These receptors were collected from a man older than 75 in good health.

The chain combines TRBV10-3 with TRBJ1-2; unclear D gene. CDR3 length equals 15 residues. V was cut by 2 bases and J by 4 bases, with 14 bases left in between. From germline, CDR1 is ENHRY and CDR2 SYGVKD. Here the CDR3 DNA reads TGTGCCATCAGTGAGAGGTCGGCACTGGCCTATGGCTACACCTTC. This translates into CAISERSALAYGYTF.

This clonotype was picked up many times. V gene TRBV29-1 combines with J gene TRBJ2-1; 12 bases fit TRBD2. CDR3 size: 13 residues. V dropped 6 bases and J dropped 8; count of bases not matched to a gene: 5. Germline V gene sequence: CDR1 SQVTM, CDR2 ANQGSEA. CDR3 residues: CSVQLAGGYEQFF. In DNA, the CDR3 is TGCAGCGTCCAACTAGCGGGAGGTTATGAGCAGTTCTTC.

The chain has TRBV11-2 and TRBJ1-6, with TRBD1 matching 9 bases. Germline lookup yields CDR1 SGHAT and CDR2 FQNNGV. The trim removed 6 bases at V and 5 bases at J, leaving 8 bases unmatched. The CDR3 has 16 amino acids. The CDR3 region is CASSLDRGSHNSPLHF. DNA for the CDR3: TGTGCCAGCAGTTTGGACAGGGGATCACATAATTCACCCCTCCACTTT. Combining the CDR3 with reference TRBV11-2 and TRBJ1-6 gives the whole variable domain EAGVAQSPRYKIIEKRQSVAFWCNPISGHATLYWYQQILGQGPKLLIQFQNNGVVDDSQLPKDRFSAERLKGVDSTLKIQPAKLEDSAVYLCASSLDRGSHNSPLHFGNGTRLTVT.

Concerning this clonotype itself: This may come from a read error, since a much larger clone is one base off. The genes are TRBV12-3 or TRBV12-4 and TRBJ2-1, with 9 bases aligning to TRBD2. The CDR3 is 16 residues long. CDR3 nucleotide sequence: TGTGCCAGCAGCTCCAACCGACTAGCGGTGTACAAGGAGCAGTTCTTC. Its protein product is CASSSNRLAVYKEQFF.

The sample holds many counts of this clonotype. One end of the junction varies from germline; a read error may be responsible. The CDR3 loop reads CASTLAGAETQYF. DNA for the CDR3: TGTGCCAGCACCTTAGCGGGAGCAGAGACCCAGTACTTC. J is TRBJ2-5 and V is TRBV7-2; TRBD2 aligns across 9 bases. CDR3 length equals 13 residues. Germline CDR1 SGHTA, CDR2 FQGNSA.

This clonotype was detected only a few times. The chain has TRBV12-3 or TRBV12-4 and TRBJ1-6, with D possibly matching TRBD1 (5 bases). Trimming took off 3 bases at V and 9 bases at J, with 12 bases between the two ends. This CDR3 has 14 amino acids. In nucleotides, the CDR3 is TGTGCCAGCAGTTTTGGGGGAATTGGTTCACCCCTCCACTTT. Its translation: CASSFGGIGSPLHF.

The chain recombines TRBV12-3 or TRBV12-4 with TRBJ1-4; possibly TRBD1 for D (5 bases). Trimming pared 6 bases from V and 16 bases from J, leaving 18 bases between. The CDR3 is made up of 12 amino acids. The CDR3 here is CASRPDGTGPFF. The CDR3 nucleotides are TGTGCCAGCAGGCCTGACGGGACCGGGCCGTTTTTT.

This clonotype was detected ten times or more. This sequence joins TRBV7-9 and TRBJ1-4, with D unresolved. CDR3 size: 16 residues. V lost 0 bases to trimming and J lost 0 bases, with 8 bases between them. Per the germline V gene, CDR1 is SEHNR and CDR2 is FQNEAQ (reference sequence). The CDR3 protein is CASSLAPSSTNEKLFF. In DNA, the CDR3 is TGTGCCAGCAGCTTAGCTCCGTCCTCAACTAATGAAAAACTGTTTTTT. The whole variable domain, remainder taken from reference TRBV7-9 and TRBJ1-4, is DTGVSQNPRHKITKRGQNVTFRCDPISEHNRLYWYRQTLGQGPEFLTYFQNEAQLEKSRLLSDRFSAERPKGSFSTLEIQRTEQGDSAMYLCASSLAPSSTNEKLFFGSGTQLSVL.

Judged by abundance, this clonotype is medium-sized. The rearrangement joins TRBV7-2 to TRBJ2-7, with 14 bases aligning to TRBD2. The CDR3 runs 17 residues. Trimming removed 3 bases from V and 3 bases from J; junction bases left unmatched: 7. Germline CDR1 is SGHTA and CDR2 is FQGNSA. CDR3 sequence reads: CASSFDGTSGGGYEQYF. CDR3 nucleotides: TGTGCCAGCAGCTTTGACGGGACTAGCGGGGGAGGCTACGAGCAGTACTTC. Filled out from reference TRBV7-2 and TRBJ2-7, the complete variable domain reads GAGVSQSPSNKVTEKGKDVELRCDPISGHTALYWYRQSLGQGLEFLIYFQGNSAPDKSGLPSDRFSAERTGGSVSTLTIQRTQQEDSAVYLCASSFDGTSGGGYEQYFGPGTRLTVT.

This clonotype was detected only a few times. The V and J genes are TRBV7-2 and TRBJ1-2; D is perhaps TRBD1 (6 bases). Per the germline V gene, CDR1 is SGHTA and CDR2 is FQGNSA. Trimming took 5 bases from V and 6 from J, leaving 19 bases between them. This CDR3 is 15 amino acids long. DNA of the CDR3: TGTGCCAGCAGCCTGCAACTGGACAGAGCGGATGGCTACACCTTC. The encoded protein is CASSLQLDRADGYTF.

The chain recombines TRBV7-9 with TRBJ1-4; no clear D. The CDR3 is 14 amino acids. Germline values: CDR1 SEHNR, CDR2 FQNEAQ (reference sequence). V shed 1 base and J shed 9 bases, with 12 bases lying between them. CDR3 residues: CASSLDPSDKKLFF. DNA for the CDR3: TGTGCCAGCAGCTTAGACCCCAGCGATAAAAAACTGTTTTTT.

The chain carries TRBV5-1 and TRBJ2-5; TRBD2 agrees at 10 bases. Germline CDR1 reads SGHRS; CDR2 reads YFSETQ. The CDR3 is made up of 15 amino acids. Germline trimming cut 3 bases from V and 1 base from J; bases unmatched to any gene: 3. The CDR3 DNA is TGCGCCAGCAGCTCTAGCGGGGGAATCCAAGAGACCCAGTACTTC. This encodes CASSSSGGIQETQYF.

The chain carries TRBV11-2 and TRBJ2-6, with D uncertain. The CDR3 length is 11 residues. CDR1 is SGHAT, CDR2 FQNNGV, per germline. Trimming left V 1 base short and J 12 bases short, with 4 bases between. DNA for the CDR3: TGTGCCAGCAGCTTAGGGGTCGTCCTGACTTTC. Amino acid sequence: CASSLGVVLTF. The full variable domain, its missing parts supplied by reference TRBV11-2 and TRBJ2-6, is EAGVAQSPRYKIIEKRQSVAFWCNPISGHATLYWYQQILGQGPKLLIQFQNNGVVDDSQLPKDRFSAERLKGVDSTLKIQPAKLEDSAVYLCASSLGVVLTFGAGSRLTVL.

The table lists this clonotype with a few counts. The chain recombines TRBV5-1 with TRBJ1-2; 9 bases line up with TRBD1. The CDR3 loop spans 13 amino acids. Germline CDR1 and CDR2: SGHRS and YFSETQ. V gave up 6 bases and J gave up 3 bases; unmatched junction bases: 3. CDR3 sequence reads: CASNRDRDYGYTF. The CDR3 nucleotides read TGCGCCAGCAACCGGGACAGGGACTATGGCTACACCTTC.

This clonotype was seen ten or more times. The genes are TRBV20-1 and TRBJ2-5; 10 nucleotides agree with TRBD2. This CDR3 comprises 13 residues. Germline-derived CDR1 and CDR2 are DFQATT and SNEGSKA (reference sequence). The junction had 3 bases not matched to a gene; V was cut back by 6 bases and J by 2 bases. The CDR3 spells CSARTSGQETQYF. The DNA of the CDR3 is TGCAGTGCAAGGACTAGCGGTCAAGAGACCCAGTACTTC.

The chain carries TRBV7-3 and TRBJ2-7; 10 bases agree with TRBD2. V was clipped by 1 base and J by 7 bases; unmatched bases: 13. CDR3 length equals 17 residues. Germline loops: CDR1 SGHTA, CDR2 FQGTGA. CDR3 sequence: CASSLKSGRVAYNEQYF. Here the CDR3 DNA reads TGTGCCAGCAGCTTAAAGAGCGGGAGGGTCGCCTACAATGAGCAGTACTTC.

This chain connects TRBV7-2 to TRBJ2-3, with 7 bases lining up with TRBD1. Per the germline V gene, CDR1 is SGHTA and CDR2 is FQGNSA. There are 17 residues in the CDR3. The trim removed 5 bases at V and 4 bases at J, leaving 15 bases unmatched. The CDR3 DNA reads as TGTGCCAGCAGCCCTGACTTATGGACAGGCCTCGCAGATACGCAGTATTTT. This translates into CASSPDLWTGLADTQYF.

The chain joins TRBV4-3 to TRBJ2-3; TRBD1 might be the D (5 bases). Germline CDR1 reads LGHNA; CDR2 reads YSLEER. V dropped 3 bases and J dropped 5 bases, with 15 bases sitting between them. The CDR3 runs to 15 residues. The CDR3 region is CASSQDPRQIDTQYF. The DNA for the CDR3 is TGCGCCAGCAGCCAGGACCCTCGACAGATAGATACGCAGTATTTT.

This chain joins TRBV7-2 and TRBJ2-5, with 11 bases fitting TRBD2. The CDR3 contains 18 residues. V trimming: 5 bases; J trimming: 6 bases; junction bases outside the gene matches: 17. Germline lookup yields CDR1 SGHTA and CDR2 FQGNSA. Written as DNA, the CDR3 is TGTGCCAGCAGCCCCCGGGGTAGCGGGAGGGCAGCATTTCAGACCCAGTACTTC. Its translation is CASSPRGSGRAAFQTQYF.

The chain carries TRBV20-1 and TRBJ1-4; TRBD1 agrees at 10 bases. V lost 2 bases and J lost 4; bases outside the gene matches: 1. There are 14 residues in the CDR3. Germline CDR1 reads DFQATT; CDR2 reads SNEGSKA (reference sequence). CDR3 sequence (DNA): TGCAGTGCTAGAAGGGACAGGGGTAATGAAAAACTGTTTTTT. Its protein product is CSARRDRGNEKLFF.

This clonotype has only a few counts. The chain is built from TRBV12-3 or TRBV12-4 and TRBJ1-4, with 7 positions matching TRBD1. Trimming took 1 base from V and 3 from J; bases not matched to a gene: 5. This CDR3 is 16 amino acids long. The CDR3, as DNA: TGTGCCAGCAGTTTAGGAGGGGGCTCCCCTAATGAAAAACTGTTTTTT. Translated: CASSLGGGSPNEKLFF.

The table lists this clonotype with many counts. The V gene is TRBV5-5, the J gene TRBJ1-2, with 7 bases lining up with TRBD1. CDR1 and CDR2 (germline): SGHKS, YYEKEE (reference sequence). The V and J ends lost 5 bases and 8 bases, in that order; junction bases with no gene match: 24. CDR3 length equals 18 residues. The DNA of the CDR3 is TGTGCCAGCAGTTTCGCCGGGACAGAGGATTTCCTGGTCGGCGGCTACACCTTC. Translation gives CASSFAGTEDFLVGGYTF.

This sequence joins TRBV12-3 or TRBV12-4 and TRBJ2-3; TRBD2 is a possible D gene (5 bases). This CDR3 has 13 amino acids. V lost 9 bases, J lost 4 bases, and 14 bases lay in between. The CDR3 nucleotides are TGTGCCAGTTGCATGATGGGAGCAGATACGCAGTATTTT. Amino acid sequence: CASCMMGADTQYF.

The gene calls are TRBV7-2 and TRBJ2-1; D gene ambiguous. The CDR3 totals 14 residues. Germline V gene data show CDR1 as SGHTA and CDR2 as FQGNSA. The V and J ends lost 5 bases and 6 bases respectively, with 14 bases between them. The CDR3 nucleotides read TGTGCCAGCAGCGGTAGTATTTCTGGCAATGAGCAGTTCTTC. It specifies CASSGSISGNEQFF.

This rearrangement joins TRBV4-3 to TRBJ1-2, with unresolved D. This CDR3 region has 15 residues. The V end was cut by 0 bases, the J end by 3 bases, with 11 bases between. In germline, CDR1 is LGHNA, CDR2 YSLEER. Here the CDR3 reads CASSQDWRGDYGYTF. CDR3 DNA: TGCGCCAGCAGCCAAGATTGGCGGGGTGACTATGGCTACACCTTC.

Written as DNA, the CDR3 is TGCGCCAGCAGAAAGACGGTCTTCCAAGAGACCCAGTACTTC. It is translated as CASRKTVFQETQYF. The chain couples TRBV5-1 to TRBJ2-5; D gene ambiguous. Trimming pared 5 bases from V and 1 base from J, leaving 12 bases between. The CDR3 length is 14 residues. Germline lookup yields CDR1 SGHRS and CDR2 YFSETQ.

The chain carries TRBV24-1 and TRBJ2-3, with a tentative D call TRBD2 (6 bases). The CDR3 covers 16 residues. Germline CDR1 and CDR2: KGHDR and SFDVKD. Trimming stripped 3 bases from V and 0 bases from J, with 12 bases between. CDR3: CATSDRASVSTDTQYF. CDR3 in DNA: TGTGCCACCAGTGATCGGGCTAGCGTGAGCACAGATACGCAGTATTTT.

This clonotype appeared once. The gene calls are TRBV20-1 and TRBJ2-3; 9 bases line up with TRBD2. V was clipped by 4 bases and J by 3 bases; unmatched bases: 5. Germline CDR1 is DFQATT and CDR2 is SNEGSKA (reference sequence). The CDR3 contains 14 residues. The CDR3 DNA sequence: TGCAGTGCTAAACCCAGCGGGAGGACAGATACGCAGTATTTT. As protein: CSAKPSGRTDTQYF.

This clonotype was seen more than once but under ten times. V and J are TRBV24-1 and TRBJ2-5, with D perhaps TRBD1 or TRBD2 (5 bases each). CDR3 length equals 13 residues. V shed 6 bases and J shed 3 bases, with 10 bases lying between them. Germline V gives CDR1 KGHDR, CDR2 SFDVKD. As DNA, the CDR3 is TGTGCCACCAGTACTGGGGGAGAAGAGACCCAGTACTTC. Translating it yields CATSTGGEETQYF.

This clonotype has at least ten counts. For the CDR3, the DNA is TGTGCCAGCAGCCCGACAGGGAGCTATGGCTACACCTTC. Its translation is CASSPTGSYGYTF. The chain is built from TRBV12-3 or TRBV12-4 and TRBJ1-2, with 7 bases lining up with TRBD1. This CDR3 contains 13 residues. Trimming removed 6 bases from V and 4 bases from J; junction bases left unmatched: 5.